Below, 26 T cell receptor beta chains from the same sample are listed, as sequenced in a study of cytotoxic CD8 clonotypes in ibrutinib-treated CLL (dated by TCRdb to the early 2020s). To prepare the library, the immunoSEQ multiplex PCR assay was applied. The clones in this table, taken by TCRdb from immuneACCESS, are in-frame only. Not every clone is retained; where verified, under half of the shortfall comes from an unresolved V gene, and the cause of the rest is unknown. Present in this sample are approximately 92,000 clones, more than 70% of which were seen just once. The ten most abundant clones make up approximately 25% of the sample. The sample's time point label, decoded: less than 30 months on ibrutinib. The sample in question was PBMCs, obtained after 24 months of ibrutinib treatment. The receptors stem from a human donor with chronic lymphocytic leukemia.

V usage is TRBV10-3 and J usage is TRBJ1-6; a possible D gene is TRBD1 (5 bases). Germline V lookup: CDR1 ENHRY, CDR2 SYGVKD. The V gene lost 3 bases and the J gene lost 9 bases, with 12 bases spanning the gap. The CDR3 runs 14 residues. The CDR3 is CAISEGEGLSPLHF. The CDR3 DNA is TGTGCCATCAGTGAAGGAGAGGGACTTTCACCCCTCCACTTT.

This clone occurred once. The chain has TRBV29-1 and TRBJ1-1; 8 nucleotides align to TRBD1. CDR1 is SQVTM and CDR2 is ANQGSEA in the germline V gene. The ends lost 6 bases at V and 7 bases at J; junction bases unmatched: 4. The CDR3 loop spans 11 amino acids. As DNA, the CDR3 is TGCAGCGTGGGGGGACAGGTTGAAGCTTTCTTT. Amino acid sequence: CSVGGQVEAFF.

The genes are TRBV19 and TRBJ1-6, with D hard to call. Between the trimmed V and J ends, which lost 11 bases and 7 bases, there was a span of 15 bases. Germline CDR1 is LNHDA and CDR2 is SQIVND (reference sequence). This CDR3 region has 13 residues. The CDR3 sequence is CAAEGGENSPLHF. The CDR3 bases are TGTGCCGCAGAGGGAGGAGAGAATTCACCCCTCCACTTT. The full variable domain, rest sourced from reference TRBV19 and TRBJ1-6, is DGGITQSPKYLFRKEGQNVTLSCEQNLNHDAMYWYRQDPGQGLRLIYYSQIVNDFQKGDIAEGYSVSREKKESFPLTVTSAQKNPTAFYLCAAEGGENSPLHFGNGTRLTVT.

The chain couples TRBV7-2 to TRBJ2-6; no clear D. The CDR3 loop spans 15 amino acids. Germline V gene data show CDR1 as SGHTA and CDR2 as FQGNSA. Deletions cut 5 bases from V and 0 bases from J, with 8 bases between. CDR3 protein: CASSPRHSGANVLTF. DNA for the CDR3: TGTGCCAGCAGCCCACGCCACTCTGGGGCCAACGTCCTGACTTTC.

The gene calls are TRBV4-3 and TRBJ1-6, with 7 bases fitting TRBD1. V lost 3 bases and J lost 6; bases outside the gene matches: 14. Germline CDR1 and CDR2: LGHNA and YSLEER. The CDR3 sequence is 18 residues long. The chain's CDR3 is CASSHYKGLGQRNSPLHF. Written as DNA, the CDR3 is TGCGCCAGCAGCCACTACAAAGGGCTGGGACAGCGTAATTCACCCCTCCACTTT.

The rearrangement links TRBV2 to TRBJ2-3, with 7 bases aligning to TRBD1. Per germline, CDR1 SNHLY and CDR2 FYNNEI. V shed 7 bases and J 0 bases; nucleotides not matched to a gene: 7. The CDR3 is made up of 15 amino acids. The CDR3: CASTRQGGSTDTQYF. Written as DNA, the CDR3 is TGTGCCAGCACCCGACAGGGTGGAAGCACAGATACGCAGTATTTT.

This clone is a singleton in its sample. V and J are TRBV5-1 and TRBJ2-2; D unresolved. There are 14 residues in the CDR3. Trimming shortened V by 1 base and J by 2 bases, and 6 bases separated the two germline ends. The germline V gene encodes CDR1 SGHRS and CDR2 YFSETQ. Here the CDR3 DNA reads TGCGCCAGCAGCTTGATCCGTAACACCGGGGAGCTGTTTTTT. It translates to CASSLIRNTGELFF.

The J gene is TRBJ2-7, the V gene TRBV5-1, with 10 bases fitting TRBD2. After removal of 2 bases from V and 4 bases from J, the junction contained 3 bases not matched to a gene. Germline CDR1 and CDR2: SGHRS and YFSETQ. This CDR3 contains 14 residues. The CDR3 sequence is CASSLRTSGYEQYF. The CDR3 nucleotides are TGCGCCAGCAGCTTAAGGACTAGCGGATACGAGCAGTACTTC.

The sample holds a few counts of this clone. The J gene is TRBJ1-1, the V gene TRBV6-6; D call uncertain. Per the germline V gene, CDR1 is MNHNY and CDR2 is SVGAGI (reference sequence). Trimming cost V 7 bases and J 2 bases, with 14 bases left between them. This CDR3 spans 14 amino acids. CDR3 in amino acids: CASNEQITNTEAFF. The DNA of the CDR3 is TGTGCCAGCAACGAACAGATCACCAACACTGAAGCTTTCTTT.

The count of this clone is one. The V call is TRBV5-6, the J call TRBJ2-7; D is perhaps TRBD2 (5 bases). In germline, CDR1 is SGHDT, CDR2 YYEEEE. The CDR3 covers 14 residues. V was clipped by 0 bases and J by 5 bases, with 12 bases between them. The CDR3 nucleotides read TGTGCCAGCAGCTTGGCCCGAGGTAGCGACGAGCAGTACTTC. Translation gives CASSLARGSDEQYF.

The chain employs TRBV7-2 and TRBJ2-7; 7 bases are a match to TRBD1. V lost 6 bases and J lost 2; bases outside the gene matches: 4. Germline V CDR1 and CDR2: SGHTA, FQGNSA. This CDR3 region has 13 residues. The CDR3 region is CASRLTGAYEQYF. As DNA, the CDR3 is TGTGCCAGCAGATTAACAGGGGCCTACGAGCAGTACTTC.

About this clone itself: At the DNA level, this CDR3 is encoded by other sequences in the same sample as well. This chain uses TRBV5-1 with TRBJ2-4; no reliable D call. Germline CDR1 reads SGHRS; CDR2 reads YFSETQ. The CDR3 is made up of 14 amino acids. The V end was cut by 0 bases, the J end by 1 base, with 5 bases between. The CDR3 DNA reads TGCGCCAGCAGCTTGGAAGTGGCCAAAAACATTCAGTACTTC. It codes for CASSLEVAKNIQYF.

This chain joins TRBV2 and TRBJ2-3; no reliable D call. This CDR3 has 10 residues. Germline V gene data show CDR1 as SNHLY and CDR2 as FYNNEI. The V and J ends lost 6 bases and 8 bases respectively, with 6 bases between them. CDR3 loop: CASSLVTQYF. The CDR3 DNA follows: TGTGCCAGCAGCTTGGTTACGCAGTATTTT.

This clone was seen a handful of times. The chain combines TRBV4-2 with TRBJ2-7; D is ambiguous. The CDR3 runs to 17 residues. Germline CDR1 LGHNA, CDR2 YNFKEQ. The ends were cut back, 0 bases at V and 2 bases at J, with 17 bases in the middle. The CDR3 bases are TGTGCCAGCAGCCAAGATTTAGGCCACCGTACCCCCTACGAGCAGTACTTC. Its protein product is CASSQDLGHRTPYEQYF.

V is TRBV4-2 and J is TRBJ2-3; D not certain. The germline CDR1 and CDR2 sequences are LGHNA and YNFKEQ. The CDR3 totals 13 residues. Trimming cost V 1 base and J 4 bases, with 6 bases left between them. In nucleotides, the CDR3 is TGTGCCAGCAGCCAAGGGAAGCCAGATACGCAGTATTTT. It is translated as CASSQGKPDTQYF.

The genes are TRBV7-2 and TRBJ2-1; TRBD2 matches at 7 bases. With V trimmed by 3 bases and J by 4 bases, 3 bases remained unmatched. This CDR3 spans 14 amino acids. Germline CDR1 and CDR2: SGHTA and FQGNSA. The CDR3 sequence: CASSLRERYNEQFF. In DNA form, the CDR3 reads TGTGCCAGCAGCTTGCGGGAGAGGTACAATGAGCAGTTCTTC.

J is TRBJ2-3 and V is TRBV18, with D unresolved. The length of the CDR3 is 11 residues. The V and J ends lost 4 bases and 4 bases respectively, with 3 bases between them. Germline V lookup: CDR1 KGHSH, CDR2 LQKENI. CDR3 DNA: TGTGCCAGCTCACTTTCAGATACGCAGTATTTT. It is translated as CASSLSDTQYF.

The chain is built from TRBV6-5 and TRBJ2-7, with 14 bases lining up with TRBD2. This CDR3 is built from 14 residues. Trimming took 5 bases from V and 6 from J; bases not matched to a gene: 3. Germline loops: CDR1 MNHEY, CDR2 SVGAGI. The CDR3 protein is CASSRGLAGAEQYF. The DNA of the CDR3 is TGTGCCAGCAGTCGGGGACTAGCGGGAGCCGAGCAGTACTTC.

This clone was picked up a small number of times. The chain links TRBV29-1 to TRBJ1-2; a possible D gene is TRBD1 (6 bases). Looked up from germline, CDR1 is SQVTM and CDR2 is ANQGSEA. Trimming pared 6 bases from V and 3 bases from J, leaving 8 bases between. The CDR3 covers 11 residues. CDR3 region: CSVGQYYGYTF. The CDR3 DNA is TGCAGCGTCGGACAGTACTATGGCTACACCTTC.

This sequence joins TRBV5-1 and TRBJ2-7, with 10 positions matching TRBD1. With 0 bases clipped from V and 3 bases from J, the junction kept 6 bases outside the gene matches. The germline gives CDR1 SGHRS, CDR2 YFSETQ. This CDR3 contains 16 residues. The DNA of the CDR3 is TGCGCCAGCAGCTTGGGGCCCGGGACAGGGGTCTACGAGCAGTACTTC. Protein sequence: CASSLGPGTGVYEQYF.

V gene TRBV29-1 combines with J gene TRBJ2-3; D perhaps matches TRBD2 (6 bases). This CDR3 has 12 residues. Between the trimmed V and J ends, which lost 6 bases and 6 bases, there was a span of 13 bases. Germline assignment: CDR1 SQVTM and CDR2 ANQGSEA. CDR3 sequence (DNA): TGCAGCGTAGGATTGGAGGGGGATACGCAGTATTTT. This translates into CSVGLEGDTQYF.

This chain uses TRBV6-6 with TRBJ1-2, with D uncertain. The CDR3 covers 14 residues. Between the trimmed V and J ends, which lost 0 bases and 6 bases, there was a span of 11 bases. CDR1 is MNHNY, CDR2 SVGAGI, per germline (reference sequence). The CDR3 reads CASSYSSTVNGYTF. In DNA form, the CDR3 reads TGTGCCAGCAGTTACTCGTCTACTGTGAATGGCTACACCTTC.

V and J are TRBV9 and TRBJ2-7; 8 bases match TRBD2. V dropped 0 bases and J dropped 3; count of bases not matched to a gene: 5. The CDR3 sequence is 15 residues long. Germline V lookup: CDR1 SGDLS, CDR2 YYNGEE. CDR3 amino acids: CASSVDSGRIYEQYF. CDR3 nucleotide sequence: TGTGCCAGCAGCGTAGACAGCGGGAGAATCTACGAGCAGTACTTC.

This clone has only a few counts. The chain joins TRBV5-8 to TRBJ2-1, with 8 bases that match TRBD2. The CDR3 spans 14 residues. CDR1 and CDR2 from the germline V gene are SGHTS and YDEGEE. Losses at the gene ends were 10 bases for V and 4 bases for J; bases not matched to a gene: 10. The CDR3 nucleotides read TGTGCCTACGGGGCCCGGGAGGGATACAATGAGCAGTTCTTC. Amino acids: CAYGAREGYNEQFF. The entire variable domain, with the rest obtained from reference TRBV5-8 and TRBJ2-1, is as follows: EAGVTQSPTHLIKTRGQQATLRCSPISGHTSVYWYQQALGLGLQFLLWYDEGEERNRGNFPPRFSGRQFPNYSSELNVNALELEDSALYLCAYGAREGYNEQFFGPGTRLTVL.

The J gene is TRBJ2-3, the V gene TRBV7-8, with D hard to call. This CDR3 comprises 15 residues. Trimming took 1 base from V and 1 from J, leaving 9 bases between them. Per germline, CDR1 SGHVS and CDR2 FQNEAQ. In DNA form, the CDR3 reads TGTGCCAGCAGCTTAGTGTTAGCACGCACAGATACGCAGTATTTT. Amino acid sequence: CASSLVLARTDTQYF.

This rearrangement joins TRBV9 to TRBJ2-7; TRBD2 is a possible D gene (6 bases). Trimming shortened V by 3 bases and J by 3 bases, and 19 bases separated the two germline ends. Germline CDR1 reads SGDLS; CDR2 reads YYNGEE. The CDR3 is made up of 16 amino acids. DNA for the CDR3: TGTGCCAGCAGCGGCCAGAGTAGCGGAGCGATCTACGAGCAGTACTTC. Its translation is CASSGQSSGAIYEQYF.